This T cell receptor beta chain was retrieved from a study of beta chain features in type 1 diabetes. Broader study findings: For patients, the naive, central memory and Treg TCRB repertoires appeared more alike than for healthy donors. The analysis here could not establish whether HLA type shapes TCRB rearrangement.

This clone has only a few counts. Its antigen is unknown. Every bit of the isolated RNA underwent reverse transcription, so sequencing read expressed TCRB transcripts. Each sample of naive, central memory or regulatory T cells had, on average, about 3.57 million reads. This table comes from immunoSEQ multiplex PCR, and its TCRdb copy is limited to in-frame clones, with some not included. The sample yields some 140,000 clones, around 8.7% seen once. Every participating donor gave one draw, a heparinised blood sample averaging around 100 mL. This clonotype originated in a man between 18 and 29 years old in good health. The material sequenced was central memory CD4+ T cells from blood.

The CDR3 region has the DNA TGTGCCTGGAGCGAAAGACTAGCAGGGGAGCAGTACTTC. This gives the protein CAWSERLAGEQYF. The chain joins TRBV30 to TRBJ2-7; 7 nucleotides line up with TRBD2. The length of the CDR3 is 13 residues. The germline V gene encodes CDR1 GTSNPN and CDR2 SVGIG (reference sequence). V lost 3 bases to trimming and J lost 7 bases; unmatched junction nucleotides: 9. The variable domain in full, with the rest retrieved from reference TRBV30 and TRBJ2-7, is SQTIHQWPATLVQPVGSPLSLECTVEGTSNPNLYWYRQAAGRGLQLLFYSVGIGQISSEVPQNLSASRPQDRQFILSSKKLLLSDSGFYLCAWSERLAGEQYFGPGTRLTVT.